The rows below give T cell receptor beta chains drawn from one sample of a study of cytomegalovirus exposure and HLA in healthy donors. Using immunoSEQ multiplex PCR, the repertoire was profiled, and TCRdb retains in-frame clones only, with some absent. The data show around 130,000 clones, approximately 84% seen once. The sequenced sample consisted of PBMCs. These receptors were collected from a boy aged 2 to 10 in good health and CMV-seronegative. The CDR3 runs from the conserved cysteine through the conserved F or W. D genes are given only for firm matches. Clone size is given for some rows only: seen once, a few or many times, or a class if the clone is expanded.

-,-,TRBV29-1,TRBJ2-7,CSASSVSYEQYF,TGCAGCGCTTCTAGTGTCTCCTACGAGCAGTACTTC
once,-,TRBV9,TRBJ1-1,CASSATGLLSTEAFF,TGTGCCAGCAGCGCAACAGGGCTTCTTAGCACTGAAGCTTTCTTT
-,-,TRBV4-1,TRBJ1-4,CASSVVVGGGEKLFF,TGCGCCAGCAGCGTTGTTGTTGGGGGCGGTGAAAAACTGTTTTTT
-,TRBD1,TRBV7-9,TRBJ1-1,CASNTGANTEAFF,TGTGCCAGCAACACAGGGGCGAACACTGAAGCTTTCTTT
-,TRBD2,TRBV4-3,TRBJ2-3,CASSQALAGGPDTQYF,TGCGCCAGCAGCCAAGCCCTAGCGGGGGGGCCAGATACGCAGTATTTT
few,-,TRBV2,TRBJ1-1,CARWGQMNTEAFF,TGTGCCAGGTGGGGGCAGATGAACACTGAAGCTTTCTTT
-,-,TRBV30,TRBJ1-1,CAWSPGTIMNTEAFF,TGTGCCTGGAGTCCAGGGACAATCATGAACACTGAAGCTTTCTTT
-,TRBD2,TRBV2,TRBJ2-1,CACSRTSGNYNEQFF,TGTGCCTGCAGTAGGACTAGCGGGAACTACAATGAGCAGTTCTTC
-,TRBD1,TRBV11-2,TRBJ1-2,CASSLGGQALGYTF,TGTGCCAGCAGCTTAGGGGGACAGGCCTTAGGCTACACCTTC
-,-,TRBV9,TRBJ1-4,CASSGDKNNEKLFF,TGTGCCAGCAGCGGAGACAAAAATAATGAAAAACTGTTTTTT
-,TRBD1,TRBV4-2,TRBJ1-5,CASSPSGQGLTAQHF,TGTGCCAGCAGCCCGTCGGGACAGGGTTTGACGGCCCAGCATTTT
-,-,TRBV4-2,TRBJ1-2,CASSQDLRGYTF,TGTGCCAGCAGCCAAGACTTGAGGGGCTACACCTTC
-,-,TRBV6-5,TRBJ1-1,CASSYGAGEAFF,TGTGCCAGCAGTTACGGGGCAGGGGAAGCTTTCTTT
-,TRBD2,TRBV27,TRBJ2-1,CATLGMLAGNNEQFF,TGTGCCACCTTGGGAATGCTAGCGGGTAACAATGAGCAGTTCTTC
once,-,TRBV7-2,TRBJ1-1,CASSFHWEAAFF,TGTGCCAGCAGCTTCCATTGGGAGGCGGCTTTCTTT
-,-,TRBV7-7,TRBJ1-1,CASSLGQNTEAFF,TGTGCTAGCAGCTTAGGTCAAAACACTGAAGCTTTCTTT
-,-,TRBV4-1,TRBJ2-3,CASSQDRPGDTQYF,TGCGCCAGCAGCCAAGACAGGCCAGGCGATACGCAGTATTTT
-,TRBD1,TRBV14,TRBJ1-3,CASRRVGTGFYTIYF,TGTGCCAGCCGAAGGGTTGGGACAGGGTTTTACACCATATATTTT
-,TRBD1,TRBV6-5,TRBJ1-2,CASSTLDRGSYTF,TGTGCCAGCAGTACCCTGGACAGGGGTAGCTACACCTTC
-,TRBD2,TRBV6-5,TRBJ2-1,CASSFLKTTSGGEQFF,TGTGCCAGCAGTTTCCTCAAGACTACTAGCGGGGGTGAGCAGTTCTTC
-,-,TRBV7-2,TRBJ2-3,CASSFLASHTDTQYF,TGTGCCAGCAGCTTTCTTGCTAGCCACACAGATACGCAGTATTTT
-,TRBD1,TRBV30,TRBJ1-2,CAWSGPLPSTGAQPKGYTF,TGTGCCTGGAGTGGTCCCCTTCCCTCGACAGGGGCCCAACCAAAGGGCTACACCTTC
-,TRBD1,TRBV27,TRBJ2-3,CASTDRVDTDTQYF,TGTGCCAGCACCGACAGGGTTGACACAGATACGCAGTATTTT
few,-,TRBV7-6,TRBJ1-4,CASSLVRGAREKLFF,TGTGCCAGCAGCTTAGTACGGGGGGCACGGGAAAAACTGTTTTTT
-,-,TRBV5-1,TRBJ1-2,CASRESNYGYTF,TGCGCCAGCAGGGAGTCCAACTATGGCTACACCTTC
once,TRBD1,TRBV6-5,TRBJ1-1,CASSYEAGGSEAFF,TGTGCCAGCAGTTACGAGGCAGGGGGCTCTGAAGCTTTCTTT
-,TRBD2,TRBV6-4,TRBJ2-1,CATSLAGERNEQFF,TGTGCCACCTCCCTAGCGGGAGAACGGAATGAGCAGTTCTTC
-,TRBD2,TRBV19,TRBJ2-2,CASSLYGLAGGGTGELFF,TGTGCCAGTAGCCTATACGGGTTAGCGGGAGGCGGCACCGGGGAGCTGTTTTTT
few,TRBD2,TRBV4-3,TRBJ2-2,CASSKLIGGGGNTGELFF,TGCGCCAGCAGCAAGCTGATAGGCGGGGGAGGTAACACCGGGGAGCTGTTTTTT
-,-,TRBV6-5,TRBJ1-2,CASTRSGVSGYTF,TGTGCCAGCACCCGAAGCGGGGTTAGTGGCTACACCTTC
-,-,TRBV19,TRBJ1-2,CATSGTYYGYTF,TGTGCCACTTCGGGAACCTACTATGGCTACACCTTC
-,-,TRBV12-5,TRBJ2-3,CASGLDPKEPSTDTQYF,TGTGCTAGTGGTTTGGACCCGAAGGAGCCTAGCACAGATACGCAGTATTTT
-,-,TRBV30,TRBJ2-2,CAWSVQRNTGELFF,TGTGCCTGGAGTGTACAGAGGAACACCGGGGAGCTGTTTTTT
-,-,TRBV10-3,TRBJ2-1,CAISESTSSISNEQFF,TGTGCCATCAGTGAGTCGACATCGAGTATTTCGAATGAGCAGTTCTTC
-,TRBD1,TRBV7-9,TRBJ2-6,CASSLGVRGRASGANVLTF,TGTGCCAGCAGCTTAGGGGTGAGGGGGCGCGCTTCTGGGGCCAACGTCCTGACTTTC
-,TRBD1,TRBV6-6,TRBJ2-7,CASSYGTGEITYEQYF,TGTGCCAGCAGTTACGGGACAGGCGAAATTACCTACGAGCAGTACTTC
-,-,TRBV25-1,TRBJ1-4,CASSEQQWANEKLFF,TGTGCCAGCAGTGAGCAACAGTGGGCTAATGAAAAACTGTTTTTT